Below are 10 T cell receptor beta chains sequenced from a single sample in a study of T cells after yellow fever vaccination. One entry per CDR3 protein results from TCRdb running MiXCR on the 5' RACE reads. This table has 350,000 to 550,000 distinct CDR3 sequences, roughly 20% appearing once. Specimen: PBMCs, collected before the yellow fever booster vaccination. These receptors came from a man aged 18 to 30 who received the YFV17D yellow fever vaccine.

V usage is TRBV7-2 and J usage is TRBJ2-5; 8 bases agree with TRBD1. V shed 8 bases and J 4 bases; nucleotides not matched to a gene: 6. The CDR3 is made up of 13 amino acids. Germline V CDR1 and CDR2: SGHTA, FQGNSA. CDR3 nucleotide sequence: TGTGCCAGCGCCGTGACAGGGGCAGAGACCCAGTACTTC. Its translation: CASAVTGAETQYF.

The chain has TRBV19 and TRBJ1-2; 9 bases match TRBD1. With V trimmed by 3 bases and J by 2 bases, 4 bases remained unmatched. CDR1 is LNHDA, CDR2 SQIVND, per germline (reference sequence). CDR3 length: 15 amino acids. Here the CDR3 reads CASSIPGTGNYGYTF. In DNA form, the CDR3 reads TGTGCCAGTAGTATCCCCGGGACAGGGAACTATGGCTACACCTTC.

The rearrangement uses TRBV2 and TRBJ2-4; 8 bases fit TRBD1. Germline V gives CDR1 SNHLY, CDR2 FYNNEI. The CDR3 has 14 residues. Unmatched junction bases numbered 13, after V lost 3 bases and J lost 15 bases. The CDR3 region is CASSEMGGQGVRYF. For the CDR3, the DNA is TGTGCCAGCAGTGAGATGGGCGGACAGGGAGTCCGGTACTTC. The entire variable domain, with the rest obtained from reference TRBV2 and TRBJ2-4, is as follows: EPEVTQTPSHQVTQMGQEVILRCVPISNHLYFYWYRQILGQKVEFLVSFYNNEISEKSEIFDDQFSVERPDGSNFTLKIRSTKLEDSAMYFCASSEMGGQGVRYFGAGTRLSVL.

The table lists this clonotype with many counts. This chain joins TRBV6-2 or TRBV6-3 and TRBJ2-7; no firm D call. The CDR3 length is 14 residues. Trimming took 0 bases from V and 9 from J, leaving 15 bases between them. Germline assignment: CDR1 MNHEY and CDR2 SVGEGT. The DNA for the CDR3 is TGTGCCAGCAGTTACTCGGATGGGCAACCCGTGCAGTACTTC. This codes for CASSYSDGQPVQYF.

This clonotype was seen many times. V is TRBV11-2 and J is TRBJ2-7, with a weak D call TRBD1 (6 bases). Germline-derived CDR1 and CDR2 are SGHAT and FQNNGV. This CDR3 comprises 12 residues. Deletions cut 5 bases from V and 6 bases from J, with 11 bases between. CDR3 nucleotide sequence: TGTGCCAGCAGCCCGGACAGTCTCGAGCAGTACGTC. Its translation is CASSPDSLEQYV.

The chain is built from TRBV11-2 and TRBJ2-2, with TRBD2 identical over 8 bases. Germline lookup yields CDR1 SGHAT and CDR2 FQNNGV. CDR3 size: 16 residues. After removal of 3 bases from V and 5 bases from J, the junction contained 8 bases not matched to a gene. CDR3 region: CASSFAAGVVTGELFF. CDR3 nucleotide sequence: TGTGCCAGCAGCTTCGCAGCGGGGGTTGTTACCGGGGAGCTGTTTTTT.

This clonotype has more than one count but fewer than ten. V gene TRBV7-9 combines with J gene TRBJ2-3; TRBD2 agrees at 9 bases. V trimming: 4 bases; J trimming: 2 bases; junction bases outside the gene matches: 19. Germline CDR1 reads SEHNR; CDR2 reads FQNEAQ (reference sequence). CDR3 length equals 20 residues. CDR3 in DNA: TGTGCCAGCAGCTCCCCCGCTTATTTTCTAGCGGGGCGATACACAGATACGCAGTATTTT. This sequence encodes CASSSPAYFLAGRYTDTQYF. Combining the CDR3 with reference TRBV7-9 and TRBJ2-3 gives the whole variable domain DTGVSQNPRHKITKRGQNVTFRCDPISEHNRLYWYRQTLGQGPEFLTYFQNEAQLEKSRLLSDRFSAERPKGSFSTLEIQRTEQGDSAMYLCASSSPAYFLAGRYTDTQYFGPGTRLTVL.

The chain is built from TRBV20-1 and TRBJ2-5; the D gene is possibly TRBD2 (6 bases). This CDR3 is built from 11 residues. The ends were cut back, 7 bases at V and 5 bases at J, with 11 bases in the middle. Germline CDR1 is DFQATT and CDR2 is SNEGSKA (reference sequence). CDR3 sequence reads: CSVPRGETQYF. CDR3 coding DNA: TGCAGTGTCCCGCGGGGTGAGACCCAGTACTTC.

This clonotype was counted a few times. V usage is TRBV10-2 and J usage is TRBJ1-3, with a possible D match to TRBD1 (5 bases). Trimming pared 2 bases from V and 2 bases from J, leaving 7 bases between. Germline V lookup: CDR1 WSHSY, CDR2 SAAADI. This CDR3 has 14 amino acids. The CDR3 spells CASSEGGPGNTIYF. CDR3 DNA: TGCGCCAGCAGTGAGGGGGGACCTGGAAACACCATATATTTT.

This clonotype was detected only a few times. J is TRBJ2-5 and V is TRBV10-3; TRBD2 agrees at 8 bases. This CDR3 is built from 13 residues. Germline values: CDR1 ENHRY, CDR2 SYGVKD. Trimming removed 4 bases from V and 7 bases from J; junction bases left unmatched: 5. This chain's CDR3 is CAISATSALTQYF. The CDR3 DNA reads as TGTGCCATCAGTGCGACTAGCGCGCTGACCCAGTACTTC.